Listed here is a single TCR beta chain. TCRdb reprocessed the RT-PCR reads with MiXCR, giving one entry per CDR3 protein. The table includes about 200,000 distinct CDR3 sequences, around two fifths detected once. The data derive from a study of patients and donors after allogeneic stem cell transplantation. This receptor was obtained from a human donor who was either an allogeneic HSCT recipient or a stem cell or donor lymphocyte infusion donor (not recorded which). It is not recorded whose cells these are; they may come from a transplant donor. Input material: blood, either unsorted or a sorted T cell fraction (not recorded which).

The CDR3, as DNA: TGTGCCAGCAGTGGTGCAAACAGTGGCTACACCTTC. Residues: CASSGANSGYTF. The chain has TRBV28 and TRBJ1-2; D not certain. V lost 5 bases, J lost 7 bases, and 11 bases lay in between. CDR1 MDHEN and CDR2 SYDVKM come from the germline V gene. This CDR3 is 12 amino acids long.